The T cell receptor beta chain described here comes from a study of T-cell reconstitution after alpha-beta-depleted transplantation in children (dated by TCRdb to about 2016). Context from the whole study: Using TCR repertoire profiling, the study followed T-cell immune reconstitution in a quantitative way in children after TCRalphabeta/CD19-depleted allogeneic hematopoietic cell transplantation.

From its cysteine to its phenylalanine, the CDR3 spans 15 amino acids. Solely the CDR3 DNA is kept, with 45 bases framed from the first base. The V end gives up 2 bases and the J end 3 bases, leaving 0 bases in the junction not matched to a gene. The germline V gene supplies CDR1 ENHRY and CDR2 SYGVKD. As to this clonotype: What this receptor recognizes is not known. Nothing much larger sits one base from this clone, and base qualities are not available.

The library was produced with PCR. Instrument used: Illumina HiSeq 2500. To normalize quantification of the TCRbeta repertoire, the TCR libraries were built with molecular barcoding that relied on unique molecular identifiers. The public reads were reanalyzed by TCRdb: fastp trimming at Q25, MiXCR alignment, in-frame beta chains only. Rows merge per CDR3 protein into single entries with the most common DNA and genes. The sample contains some 490,000 distinct CDR3 sequences, around 12% of them found a single time. Jointly, the top ten make up around 6% of the sample. This TCR derives from a human donor who donated a stem cell graft to a child with combined immunodeficiency. The chain couples TRBV10-3 to TRBJ2-3, with 12 bases in between that match TRBD2. Sequencing was performed on PBMCs from the stem cell graft donor, taken from the stem cell graft. The CDR3 corresponds to CAISETSGRTDTQYF. The bases are TGTGCCATCAGTGAGACTAGCGGGAGGACAGATACGCAGTATTTT.